What follows are 13 T cell receptor beta chains derived from one specimen sequenced in a study of T cell responses to AZD1222 COVID-19 vaccine. The protocol was immunoSEQ multiplex PCR, while the TCRdb copy is restricted to in-frame clones and leaves out a portion. The data contain around 100,000 clones, around 94% of them singletons. The sample in question was peripheral blood, obtained on day 0 of AZD1222 vaccination. These receptors all stem from an adult in good health.

The chain joins TRBV7-2 to TRBJ1-1, with 7 bases that match TRBD1. The CDR3 has 15 amino acids. Germline V CDR1 and CDR2: SGHTA, FQGNSA. Unmatched junction bases numbered 12, after V lost 6 bases and J lost 5 bases. CDR3 amino acids: CASRFSRGVLTEAFF. The CDR3 bases are TGTGCCAGCAGGTTTAGCAGGGGGGTTCTAACTGAAGCTTTCTTT. The variable domain in full, with the rest retrieved from reference TRBV7-2 and TRBJ1-1, is GAGVSQSPSNKVTEKGKDVELRCDPISGHTALYWYRQSLGQGLEFLIYFQGNSAPDKSGLPSDRFSAERTGGSVSTLTIQRTQQEDSAVYLCASRFSRGVLTEAFFGQGTRLTVV.

This clone was found once. The rearrangement joins TRBV25-1 to TRBJ2-5; D ambiguous. This CDR3 is 15 amino acids long. The V end was cut by 5 bases, the J end by 4 bases, with 17 bases between. Per germline, CDR1 MGHDK and CDR2 SYGVNS. The CDR3 DNA sequence: TGTGCCAGCAGTATTCGTTTCGGGCCGGGAGAGACCCAGTACTTC. Translated: CASSIRFGPGETQYF.

The rearrangement joins TRBV7-9 to TRBJ1-5; 7 bases match TRBD1. This CDR3 is built from 14 residues. CDR1 is SEHNR, CDR2 FQNEAQ, per germline (reference sequence). V shed 5 bases, J shed 4 bases, and the junction held 5 bases outside the gene matches. The CDR3 is CASSPGQRNQPQHF. In DNA, the CDR3 is TGTGCCAGCAGCCCGGGACAGAGAAATCAGCCCCAGCATTTT.

This rearrangement joins TRBV18 to TRBJ2-3, with 8 bases identical to TRBD2. V lost 3 bases and J lost 5; bases outside the gene matches: 10. Per germline, CDR1 KGHSH and CDR2 LQKENI. The CDR3 runs to 16 residues. The CDR3 coding sequence is TGTGCCAGCTCACCGCGGCGAAGCGGGAGTGGAGATACGCAGTATTTT. Translated, it gives CASSPRRSGSGDTQYF.

V is TRBV18 and J is TRBJ1-2, with 9 bases aligning to TRBD1. The germline V gene encodes CDR1 KGHSH and CDR2 LQKENI. The CDR3 runs 14 residues. Trimming removed 3 bases from V and 8 bases from J; junction bases left unmatched: 7. CDR3 DNA sequence: TGTGCCAGCTCACCTCCCGGGACAGGGTTCGGCTACACCTTC. It yields the protein CASSPPGTGFGYTF.

The chain employs TRBV24-1 and TRBJ2-1, with 8 positions matching TRBD2. V was pared by 7 bases and J by 5 bases, with 15 bases of the junction left unmatched. Germline loops: CDR1 KGHDR, CDR2 SFDVKD. CDR3 size: 17 residues. CDR3 sequence reads: CATSRGGSGHVDNEQFF. The CDR3 coding sequence is TGTGCCACCAGCCGGGGGGGGTCTGGGCATGTGGACAATGAGCAGTTCTTC.

The chain couples TRBV18 to TRBJ2-3; D is unresolved. Germline-derived CDR1 and CDR2 are KGHSH and LQKENI. The length of the CDR3 is 12 residues. With 6 bases removed from V and 3 bases from J, the gap between germline ends came to 7 bases. The CDR3 is CASSPETDTQYF. The CDR3 DNA is TGTGCCAGCTCGCCCGAGACAGATACGCAGTATTTT.

The gene calls are TRBV7-9 and TRBJ1-3; D gene unclear. CDR3 size: 12 residues. The germline V gene has CDR1 SEHNR and CDR2 FQNEAQ (reference sequence). V was trimmed by 5 bases and J by 5 bases, leaving 7 bases between them. This chain's CDR3 is CASSVQRNTIYF. DNA of the CDR3: TGTGCCAGCAGCGTACAAAGAAACACCATATATTTT.

This chain joins TRBV7-9 and TRBJ1-1; D is perhaps TRBD1 (6 bases). CDR3 size: 14 residues. Looked up from germline, CDR1 is SEHNR and CDR2 is FQNEAQ (reference sequence). V lost 5 bases and J lost 3, with 13 bases in between. CDR3 DNA sequence: TGTGCCAGCAGCCCTCTAGCAGGGGACACTGAAGCTTTCTTT. This encodes CASSPLAGDTEAFF.

J is TRBJ1-1 and V is TRBV5-4; weak D call: TRBD1 (5 bases). This CDR3 contains 15 residues. The V gene's germline CDR1 is SGHNT and CDR2 YYREEE (reference sequence). V was shortened by 0 bases and J by 5 bases, with 14 bases between the two germline ends. Written as DNA, the CDR3 is TGTGCCAGCAGCTTGGCTTTGTGGGGCGATACTGAAGCTTTCTTT. Residues: CASSLALWGDTEAFF.

The rearrangement joins TRBV18 to TRBJ2-1; 13 nucleotides agree with TRBD2. The CDR3 has 16 residues. The V and J ends lost 6 bases and 5 bases, in that order; junction bases with no gene match: 7. Germline CDR1 and CDR2: KGHSH and LQKENI. DNA for the CDR3: TGTGCCAGCTCGTCAACCGGGACTAGCGGGAACAATGAGCAGTTCTTC. Residues: CASSSTGTSGNNEQFF.

V usage is TRBV2 and J usage is TRBJ1-5; no clear D gene. CDR3 length: 15 amino acids. Looked up from germline, CDR1 is SNHLY and CDR2 is FYNNEI. The V end was cut by 4 bases, the J end by 0 bases, with 10 bases between. The CDR3 DNA follows: TGTGCCAGCAGTGGTCAGAGAAATAGCAATCAGCCCCAGCATTTT. Its translation: CASSGQRNSNQPQHF.

The chain recombines TRBV11-3 with TRBJ1-6, with D unresolved. Germline assignment: CDR1 SGHNT and CDR2 YENEEA. The ends were cut back, 3 bases at V and 10 bases at J, with 13 bases in the middle. CDR3 length: 14 amino acids. The CDR3 region is CASSFDRFGSPLHF. The CDR3 DNA is TGTGCCAGCAGCTTCGACCGGTTTGGGTCACCCCTCCACTTT.